A single sample is the source of the 14 T cell receptor beta chains below, sequenced in a study of shared clonotypes between healthy human individuals (TCRdb year 2020). To prepare the library, the immunoSEQ multiplex PCR assay was applied. This is the immuneACCESS table as TCRdb keeps it, with only in-frame sequences that have V and J called. A part of the clones is gone; compared with another copy, unresolved V genes explain less than half, and the rest is unexplained. This sample comprises over 800,000 clones, roughly 92% of them detected only once. The ten top clones hold about 25% of the sample. For the CD8 naive samples, CD45RO-negative cells were positively selected for CCR7, yielding a CD45RA+CCR7+ population from which TemRA cells were excluded. The material sequenced was naive CD8+ T cells sorted from blood. Taken with the paper, the label for cell subset or site translates to: CD45RA+CCR7+. The receptor source for this set is a man aged 30 to 39 in good health.

This chain uses TRBV2 with TRBJ2-5, with D possibly being TRBD2 (7 bases). V lost 0 bases and J lost 13, with 27 bases in between. The CDR3 consists of 17 residues. The germline V gene has CDR1 SNHLY and CDR2 FYNNEI. CDR3 coding DNA: TGTGCCAGCAGTGAAGCGGTCCCAACCAACAGGGAGGGGGTCCGGTACTTC. It translates to CASSEAVPTNREGVRYF.

For the CDR3, the DNA is TGCAGCGTAGAAAAGGGGGACCCCACTGAAGCTTTCTTT. Translating it yields CSVEKGDPTEAFF. The gene calls are TRBV29-1 and TRBJ1-1; maybe TRBD1 (6 bases). Trimming cost V 6 bases and J 4 bases, with 15 bases left between them. Looked up from germline, CDR1 is SQVTM and CDR2 is ANQGSEA. CDR3 length: 13 amino acids.

J is TRBJ1-2 and V is TRBV5-6; a possible D gene is TRBD1 (5 bases). CDR1 SGHDT and CDR2 YYEEEE come from the germline V gene. The CDR3 loop spans 14 amino acids. V lost 5 bases to trimming and J lost 3 bases, with 14 bases between them. The DNA of the CDR3 is TGTGCCAGCAGATTAGACAGCCCGGACTATGGCTACACCTTC. Translated, it gives CASRLDSPDYGYTF. Variable domain in full (rest from reference TRBV5-6 and TRBJ1-2): DAGVTQSPTHLIKTRGQQVTLRCSPKSGHDTVSWYQQALGQGPQFIFQYYEEEERQRGNFPDRFSGHQFPNYSSELNVNALLLGDSALYLCASRLDSPDYGYTFGSGTRLTVV.

The rearrangement links TRBV5-1 to TRBJ2-7, with D possibly being TRBD1 or TRBD2 (6 bases each). The V end lost 0 bases, the J end lost 3 bases, and 13 bases lay between the germline ends. Germline V CDR1 and CDR2: SGHRS, YFSETQ. This CDR3 region has 15 residues. The CDR3 loop is CASSLAWGANYEQYF. The CDR3 nucleotides read TGCGCCAGCAGCTTGGCTTGGGGGGCAAACTACGAGCAGTACTTC.

V gene TRBV29-1 combines with J gene TRBJ2-1; 8 positions agree with TRBD1. With 6 bases clipped from V and 1 base from J, the junction kept 8 bases outside the gene matches. Germline V CDR1 and CDR2: SQVTM, ANQGSEA. The CDR3 totals 15 residues. The DNA for the CDR3 is TGCAGCGTAAAACAGGGGGTCAGTTCCTACAATGAGCAGTTCTTC. This codes for CSVKQGVSSYNEQFF.

The V gene is TRBV10-2, the J gene TRBJ2-7; 12 bases fit TRBD2. Germline CDR1 is WSHSY and CDR2 is SAAADI. The CDR3 contains 14 residues. J gave up 3 bases and V 6 bases, and 3 bases lay outside the gene matches. The DNA for the CDR3 is TGCGCCAGCAGGCTAGCGGGAGGGTTCTACGAGCAGTACTTC. Translation gives CASRLAGGFYEQYF.

This clone showed up just once. The J gene is TRBJ2-1, the V gene TRBV18; TRBD2 agrees at 12 bases. Germline V gene lookup returns CDR1 KGHSH and CDR2 LQKENI. CDR3 size: 20 residues. The J segment lost 3 bases and the V segment lost 6 bases, leaving 18 bases of the junction unmatched. The CDR3 sequence: CASSPKSSGRDTGLYNEQFF. CDR3 nucleotides: TGTGCCAGCTCGCCCAAATCTAGCGGGAGGGACACCGGCCTCTACAATGAGCAGTTCTTC.

The chain employs TRBV29-1 and TRBJ2-2; 9 bases align to TRBD1. Germline CDR1 SQVTM, CDR2 ANQGSEA. The trim removed 6 bases at V and 1 base at J, leaving 3 bases unmatched. This CDR3 comprises 14 residues. CDR3 bases: TGCAGCGTGGACAGGGGTATGAACACCGGGGAGCTGTTTTTT. The encoded protein is CSVDRGMNTGELFF.

J is TRBJ2-1 and V is TRBV28; the D is unclear. With 5 bases removed from V and 3 bases from J, the gap between germline ends came to 14 bases. The CDR3 loop spans 15 amino acids. Germline CDR1 MDHEN, CDR2 SYDVKM. The CDR3 protein is CASSQIQVNYNEQFF. The CDR3 nucleotides are TGTGCCAGCAGTCAAATCCAGGTGAACTACAATGAGCAGTTCTTC.

About this clone: It may be a read error: a sequence one base away is much more abundant. The same CDR3 is also encoded by other DNA sequences in this sample. This rearrangement joins TRBV25-1 to TRBJ2-5; D might be TRBD1 (5 bases). The germline V gene has CDR1 MGHDK and CDR2 SYGVNS. The CDR3 consists of 16 residues. Written as DNA, the CDR3 is TGTGCCAGCAGTGGCTATAACCGAGACAGCCAAGAGTCCCAGTACTTC. It specifies CASSGYNRDSQESQYF.

The chain combines TRBV11-2 with TRBJ2-3; 12 bases fit TRBD2. Germline V gives CDR1 SGHAT, CDR2 FQNNGV. The CDR3 totals 15 residues. The trim removed 6 bases at V and 5 bases at J, leaving 6 bases unmatched. The CDR3: CASRASGRAGDTQYF. The CDR3 nucleotides read TGTGCCAGCAGGGCTAGCGGGAGGGCCGGAGATACGCAGTATTTT.

This chain connects TRBV30 to TRBJ1-4; the D gene is possibly TRBD1 (5 bases). Per germline, CDR1 GTSNPN and CDR2 SVGIG (reference sequence). V shed 4 bases and J shed 7 bases, with 16 bases lying between them. CDR3 length equals 14 residues. This CDR3 is CAWTGTSTVEKLFF. The CDR3 region has the DNA TGTGCCTGGACCGGGACGTCGACTGTTGAAAAACTGTTTTTT.

This clone is a singleton in its sample. The CDR3 sequence: CASSYSGSIYRYEQYF. For the CDR3, the DNA is TGTGCCAGCAGTTACTCGGGGTCCATTTACCGTTACGAGCAGTACTTC. The chain uses TRBV6-5 and TRBJ2-7; D gene unclear. Deletions cut 0 bases from V and 4 bases from J, with 16 bases between. This CDR3 spans 16 amino acids. Germline V gene data show CDR1 as MNHEY and CDR2 as SVGAGI.

The chain recombines TRBV7-2 with TRBJ1-1; D not certain. Looked up from germline, CDR1 is SGHTA and CDR2 is FQGNSA. V gave up 5 bases and J gave up 5 bases, with 6 bases separating them. The CDR3 loop spans 11 amino acids. DNA for the CDR3: TGTGCCAGCAGCCGTGGAACTGAAGCTTTCTTT. As protein: CASSRGTEAFF.